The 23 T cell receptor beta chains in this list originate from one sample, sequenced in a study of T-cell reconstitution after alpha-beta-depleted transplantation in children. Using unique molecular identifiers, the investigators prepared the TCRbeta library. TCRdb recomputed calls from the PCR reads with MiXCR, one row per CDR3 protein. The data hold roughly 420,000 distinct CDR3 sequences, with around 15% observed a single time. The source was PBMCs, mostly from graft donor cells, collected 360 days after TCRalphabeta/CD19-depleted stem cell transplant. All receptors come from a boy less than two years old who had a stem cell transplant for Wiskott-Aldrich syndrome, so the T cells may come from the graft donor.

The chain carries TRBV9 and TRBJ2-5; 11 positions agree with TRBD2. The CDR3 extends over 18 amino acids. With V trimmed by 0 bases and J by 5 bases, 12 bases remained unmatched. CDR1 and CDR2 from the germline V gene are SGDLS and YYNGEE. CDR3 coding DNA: TGTGCCAGCAGCGTAGGATCGATAGCGGGAGGGCCTTGGGAGACCCAGTACTTC. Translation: CASSVGSIAGGPWETQYF.

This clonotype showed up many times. CDR3 residues: CSARPLYNEQFF. The CDR3 DNA reads as TGCAGTGCTAGGCCGCTTTACAATGAGCAGTTCTTC. This chain uses TRBV20-1 with TRBJ2-1; no reliable D call. Between the trimmed V and J ends, which lost 3 bases and 4 bases, there was a span of 7 bases. Germline CDR1 DFQATT, CDR2 SNEGSKA (reference sequence). This CDR3 is 12 amino acids long.

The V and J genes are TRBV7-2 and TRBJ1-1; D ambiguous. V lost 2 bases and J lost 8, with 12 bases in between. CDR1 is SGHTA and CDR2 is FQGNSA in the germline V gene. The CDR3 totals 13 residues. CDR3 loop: CASSLQYRDEAFF. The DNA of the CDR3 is TGTGCCAGCAGCTTACAGTATCGTGACGAAGCTTTCTTT.

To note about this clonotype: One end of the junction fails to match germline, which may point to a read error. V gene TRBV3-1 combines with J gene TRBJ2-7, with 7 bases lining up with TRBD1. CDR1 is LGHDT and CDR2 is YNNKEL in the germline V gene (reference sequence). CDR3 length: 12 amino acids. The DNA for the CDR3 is TGTGCCAGCAGCCTTGGTGAGACAGGGACCTTCTTC. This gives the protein CASSLGETGTFF.

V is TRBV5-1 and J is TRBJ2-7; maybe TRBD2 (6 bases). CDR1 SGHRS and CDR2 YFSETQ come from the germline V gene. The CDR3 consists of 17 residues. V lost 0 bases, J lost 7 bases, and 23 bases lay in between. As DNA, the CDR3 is TGCGCCAGCAGCTTGGGACCGCCGGGACTGGTTAAGGGTGAGCAGTACTTC. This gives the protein CASSLGPPGLVKGEQYF. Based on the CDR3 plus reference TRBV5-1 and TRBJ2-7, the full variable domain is KAGVTQTPRYLIKTRGQQVTLSCSPISGHRSVSWYQQTPGQGLQFLFEYFSETQRNKGNFPGRFSGRQFSNSRSEMNVSTLELGDSALYLCASSLGPPGLVKGEQYFGPGTRLTVT.

The chain's CDR3 is CASSSEGRLNTEAFF. The DNA of the CDR3 is TGCGCCAGCAGCTCGGAAGGACGGTTGAACACTGAAGCTTTCTTT. The chain has TRBV5-1 and TRBJ1-1; no clear D. The CDR3 totals 15 residues. The ends were cut back, 3 bases at V and 0 bases at J, with 12 bases in the middle. Looked up from germline, CDR1 is SGHRS and CDR2 is YFSETQ.

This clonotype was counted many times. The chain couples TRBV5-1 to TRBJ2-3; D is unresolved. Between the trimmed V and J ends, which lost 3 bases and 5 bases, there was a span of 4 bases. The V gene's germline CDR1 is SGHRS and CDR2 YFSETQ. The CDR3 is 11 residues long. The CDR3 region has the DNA TGCGCCAGCAGCTCCAGAGATACGCAGTATTTT. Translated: CASSSRDTQYF. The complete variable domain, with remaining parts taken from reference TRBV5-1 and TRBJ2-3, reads KAGVTQTPRYLIKTRGQQVTLSCSPISGHRSVSWYQQTPGQGLQFLFEYFSETQRNKGNFPGRFSGRQFSNSRSEMNVSTLELGDSALYLCASSSRDTQYFGPGTRLTVL.

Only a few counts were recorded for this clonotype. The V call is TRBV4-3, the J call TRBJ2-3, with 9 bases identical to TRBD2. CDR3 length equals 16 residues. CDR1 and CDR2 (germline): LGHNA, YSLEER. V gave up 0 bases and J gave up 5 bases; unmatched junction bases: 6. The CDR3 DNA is TGCGCCAGCAGCCAAGATACCGCGGGAGGGCGAGATACGCAGTATTTT. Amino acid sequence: CASSQDTAGGRDTQYF.

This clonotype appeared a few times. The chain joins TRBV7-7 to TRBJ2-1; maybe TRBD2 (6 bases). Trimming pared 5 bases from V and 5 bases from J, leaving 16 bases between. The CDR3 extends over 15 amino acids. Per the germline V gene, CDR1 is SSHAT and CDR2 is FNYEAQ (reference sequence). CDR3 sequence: CASSPTGVLDNEQFF. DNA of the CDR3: TGTGCCAGCAGCCCCACGGGGGTATTAGACAATGAGCAGTTCTTC. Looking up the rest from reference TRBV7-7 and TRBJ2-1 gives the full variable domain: GAGVSQSPRYKVTKRGQDVTLRCDPISSHATLYWYQQALGQGPEFLTYFNYEAQPDKSGLPSDRFSAERPEGSISTLTIQRTEQRDSAMYRCASSPTGVLDNEQFFGPGTRLTVL.

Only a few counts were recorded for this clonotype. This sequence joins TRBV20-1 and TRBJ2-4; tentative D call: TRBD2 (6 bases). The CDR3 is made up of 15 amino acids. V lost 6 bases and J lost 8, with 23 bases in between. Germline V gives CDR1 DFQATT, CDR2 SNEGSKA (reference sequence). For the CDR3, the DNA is TGCAGTGCCCTCAAGACACGGGGGTTTTCGGACATTCAGTACTTC. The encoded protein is CSALKTRGFSDIQYF.

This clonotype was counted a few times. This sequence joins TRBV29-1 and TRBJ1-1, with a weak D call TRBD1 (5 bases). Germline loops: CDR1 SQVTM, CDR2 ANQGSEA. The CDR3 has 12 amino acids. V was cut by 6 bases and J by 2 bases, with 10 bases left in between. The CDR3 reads CSVATGNTEAFF. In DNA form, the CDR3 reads TGCAGCGTCGCCACAGGCAACACTGAAGCTTTCTTT.

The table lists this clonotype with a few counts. In DNA, the CDR3 is TGTGCCAGCAGCTTCCGATATATAGATACGCAGTATTTT. Residues: CASSFRYIDTQYF. The gene calls are TRBV7-2 and TRBJ2-3, with D uncertain. The ends were cut back, 3 bases at V and 5 bases at J, with 9 bases in the middle. The CDR3 sequence is 13 residues long. The V gene's germline CDR1 is SGHTA and CDR2 FQGNSA.

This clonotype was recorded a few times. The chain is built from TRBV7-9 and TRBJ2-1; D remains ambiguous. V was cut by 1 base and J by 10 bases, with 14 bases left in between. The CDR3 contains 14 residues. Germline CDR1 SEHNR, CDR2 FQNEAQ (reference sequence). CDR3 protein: CASSLGTTEREQFF. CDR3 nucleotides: TGTGCCAGCAGCTTAGGGACCACAGAGCGCGAGCAGTTCTTC.

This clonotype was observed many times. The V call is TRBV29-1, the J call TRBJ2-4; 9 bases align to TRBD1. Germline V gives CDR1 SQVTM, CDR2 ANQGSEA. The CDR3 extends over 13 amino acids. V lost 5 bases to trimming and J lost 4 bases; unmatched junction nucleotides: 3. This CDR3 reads CSVPGTGKNIQYF. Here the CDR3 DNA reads TGCAGCGTTCCTGGGACAGGGAAAAACATTCAGTACTTC.

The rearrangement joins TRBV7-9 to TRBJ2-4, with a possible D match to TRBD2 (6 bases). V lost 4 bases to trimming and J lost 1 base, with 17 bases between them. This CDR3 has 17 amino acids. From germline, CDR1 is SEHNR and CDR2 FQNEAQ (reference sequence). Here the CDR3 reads CASSYSAGLPAKNIQYF. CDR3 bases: TGTGCCAGCAGCTATTCCGCGGGACTGCCTGCCAAAAACATTCAGTACTTC.

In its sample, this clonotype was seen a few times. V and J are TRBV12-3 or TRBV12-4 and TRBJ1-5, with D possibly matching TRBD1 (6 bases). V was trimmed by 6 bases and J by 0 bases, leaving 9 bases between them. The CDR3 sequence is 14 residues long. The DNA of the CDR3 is TGTGCCAGCAGGAAGGGACATAGCAATCAGCCCCAGCATTTT. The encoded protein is CASRKGHSNQPQHF.

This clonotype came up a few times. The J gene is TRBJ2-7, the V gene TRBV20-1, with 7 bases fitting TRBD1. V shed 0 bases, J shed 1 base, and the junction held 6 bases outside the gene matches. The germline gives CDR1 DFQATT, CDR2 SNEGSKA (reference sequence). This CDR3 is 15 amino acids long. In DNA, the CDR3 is TGCAGTGCTAGAGATAGGAGACAGGGTTCCTACGAGCAGTACTTC. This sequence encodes CSARDRRQGSYEQYF.

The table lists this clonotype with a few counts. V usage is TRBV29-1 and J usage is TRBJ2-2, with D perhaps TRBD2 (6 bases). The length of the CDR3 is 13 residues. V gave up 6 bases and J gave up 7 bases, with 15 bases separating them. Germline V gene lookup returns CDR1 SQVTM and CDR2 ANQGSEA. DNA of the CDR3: TGCAGCGTGGCGGGGTCTAGCCGCGGGGAGCTGTTTTTT. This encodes CSVAGSSRGELFF.

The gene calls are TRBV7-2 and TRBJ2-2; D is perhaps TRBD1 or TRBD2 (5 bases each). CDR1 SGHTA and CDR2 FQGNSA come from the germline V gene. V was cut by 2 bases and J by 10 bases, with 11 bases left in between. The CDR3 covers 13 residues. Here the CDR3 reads CASSLNGAVELFF. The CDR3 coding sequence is TGTGCCAGCAGCTTAAACGGGGCCGTGGAGCTGTTTTTT.

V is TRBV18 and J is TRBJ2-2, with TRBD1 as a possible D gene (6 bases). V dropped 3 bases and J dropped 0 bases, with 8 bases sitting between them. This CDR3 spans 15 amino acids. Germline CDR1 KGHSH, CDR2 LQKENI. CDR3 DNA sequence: TGTGCCAGCTCACCTAGACAGGCGAACACCGGGGAGCTGTTTTTT. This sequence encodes CASSPRQANTGELFF.

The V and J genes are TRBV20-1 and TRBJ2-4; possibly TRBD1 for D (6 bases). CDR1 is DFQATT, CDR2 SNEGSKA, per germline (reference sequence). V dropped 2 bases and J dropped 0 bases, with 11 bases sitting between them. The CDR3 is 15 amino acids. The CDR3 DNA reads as TGCAGTGCTAGACACAGGGACCTAGCCAAAAACATTCAGTACTTC. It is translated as CSARHRDLAKNIQYF.

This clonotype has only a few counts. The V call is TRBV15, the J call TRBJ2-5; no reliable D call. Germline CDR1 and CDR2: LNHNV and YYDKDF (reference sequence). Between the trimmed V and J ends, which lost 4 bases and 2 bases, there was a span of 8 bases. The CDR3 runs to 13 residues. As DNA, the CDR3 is TGTGCCACCAGCAACAGAGATCAAGAGACCCAGTACTTC. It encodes CATSNRDQETQYF.

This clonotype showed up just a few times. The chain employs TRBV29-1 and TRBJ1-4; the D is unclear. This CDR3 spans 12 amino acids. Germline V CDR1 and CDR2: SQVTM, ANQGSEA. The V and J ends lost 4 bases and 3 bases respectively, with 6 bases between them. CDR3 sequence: CSVGRANEKLFF. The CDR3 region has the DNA TGCAGCGTTGGGCGGGCTAATGAAAAACTGTTTTTT.